These T cell receptor beta chains were read from a single sample in a study of blood T cells in healthy people across ages. Each CDR3 protein gets one entry after TCRdb re-called the 5' RACE reads with MiXCR. The data contain 780,000 or so distinct CDR3 sequences, 53% of them singletons. Sequencing was performed on blood. Receptor source: a man at least 80 years old in good health. CDR3s include the opening cysteine and the closing phenylalanine or tryptophan. A D gene is named only where the DNA matches it firmly. Part of the rows lack a size; the others show once, few, many or a class for expanded clones.

>TRBJ2-5|TRBD2|-|TRBV10-2
TGCGCCATCTCGACCGGGGGGAGTCGGGCCCAAGAGACCCAGTACTTC
CAISTGGSRAQETQYF
>TRBJ2-7|TRBD1|-|TRBV6-1
TGTGCCAGCGAGGGACAGGGGGTAAGGAACGAGCAGTACTTC
CASEGQGVRNEQYF
>TRBJ2-5|TRBD2|-|TRBV12-3/TRBV12-4
TGTGCCAGCAGTTTGGGGACTAGCGGGAGTTGGGAGACCCAGTACTTC
CASSLGTSGSWETQYF
>TRBJ1-1|TRBD1|-|TRBV5-1
TGCGCCAGCAGCTTAACAGGGGAGGGTTGGACTGAAGCTTTCTTT
CASSLTGEGWTEAFF
>TRBJ1-1|-|few|TRBV20-1
TGCAGTGCATCCGGGACCCGCATGAACACTGAAGCTTTCTTT
CSASGTRMNTEAFF
>TRBJ2-1|TRBD2|-|TRBV3-1
TGTGCCAGCAGCCAAGATTTGGGGACTAGTGCGTTCTTC
CASSQDLGTSAFF
>TRBJ2-7|TRBD2|-|TRBV9
TGTGCCAGCAGCGTAGGAGCGGGAGGTAACGAGCAGTACTTC
CASSVGAGGNEQYF
>TRBJ1-2|TRBD1|-|TRBV29-1
TGCAGCGGAGGACAGGGGCTCTATGGCTACACCTTC
CSGGQGLYGYTF
>TRBJ2-5|-|-|TRBV7-2
TGTGCCAGCAGCTTAGGAGGGGCGGGCCTCGTGGGACCCCAGTACTTC
CASSLGGAGLVGPQYF
>TRBJ2-5|TRBD1|few|TRBV3-1
TGTGCCAGCAGCTTAAGGGGGCCCGCAGGGGAGACCCAGTACTTC
CASSLRGPAGETQYF
>TRBJ2-7|TRBD1|few|TRBV28
TGTGCCAGCAGTCCACAGGGGGAGATACCCTACGAGCAGTACTTC
CASSPQGEIPYEQYF
>TRBJ2-3|-|few|TRBV29-1
TGCAGCGTTGCCCAGCGGGTCACAGATACGCAGTATTTT
CSVAQRVTDTQYF
>TRBJ2-7|-|-|TRBV2
TGTGCCAGCACCCGGACTGTTTTGTACGAGCAGTACTTC
CASTRTVLYEQYF
>TRBJ2-7|TRBD2|-|TRBV10-3
TGTGCCATCAGTGAGAGTAGCGGGAGGGTCGAGCAGTACTTC
CAISESSGRVEQYF
>TRBJ1-1|-|-|TRBV5-1
TGCGCCAGCAGCTTGGGTGTCAGGGGAGTCACTGAAGCTTTCTTT
CASSLGVRGVTEAFF
>TRBJ2-5|-|-|TRBV7-2
TGTGCCAGCAGCCCCGCGGATCGGGAGACCCAGTACTTC
CASSPADRETQYF
>TRBJ2-2|-|-|TRBV6-5
TGTGCCAGCAGGGACCCAAACACCGGGGAGCTGTTTTTT
CASRDPNTGELFF
>TRBJ1-2|TRBD1|-|TRBV27
TGTGCCAGCAGTTTCGGCAGGGGGGACTATGGCTACACCTTC
CASSFGRGDYGYTF
>TRBJ2-3|-|-|TRBV7-2
TGTGCCAGCAGCCCCCAGCGCACAGATACGCAGTATTTT
CASSPQRTDTQYF
>TRBJ2-5|-|-|TRBV29-1
TGCAGCGTTGGCCATGGGCAAAAAGAGACCCAGTACTTC
CSVGHGQKETQYF
>TRBJ2-7|TRBD1|-|TRBV28
TGTGCCAGCAGTTTCGGGGTGGGGACAGGCCCCTACGAGCAGTACTTC
CASSFGVGTGPYEQYF
>TRBJ2-1|TRBD2|-|TRBV11-3
TGTGCCAGCAGCTCGGGACTAGCGGGAGTCACCTACAATGAGCAGTTCTTC
CASSSGLAGVTYNEQFF
>TRBJ2-1|-|few|TRBV20-1
TGCAGTGCTAGGCGTACAGCCTCCTACAATGAGCAGTTCTTC
CSARRTASYNEQFF
>TRBJ2-1|-|-|TRBV6-1
TGTGCCAGCAGACCCGGACTGGCGTGGAATGAGCAGTTCTTC
CASRPGLAWNEQFF
>TRBJ2-2|-|-|TRBV18
TGTGCCAGCTCAGGCGGCACCGGGGAGCTGTTTTTT
CASSGGTGELFF
>TRBJ2-5|-|few|TRBV12-3/TRBV12-4
TGTGCCAGCAGTTTAAGCCCCGAGACCCAGTACTTC
CASSLSPETQYF